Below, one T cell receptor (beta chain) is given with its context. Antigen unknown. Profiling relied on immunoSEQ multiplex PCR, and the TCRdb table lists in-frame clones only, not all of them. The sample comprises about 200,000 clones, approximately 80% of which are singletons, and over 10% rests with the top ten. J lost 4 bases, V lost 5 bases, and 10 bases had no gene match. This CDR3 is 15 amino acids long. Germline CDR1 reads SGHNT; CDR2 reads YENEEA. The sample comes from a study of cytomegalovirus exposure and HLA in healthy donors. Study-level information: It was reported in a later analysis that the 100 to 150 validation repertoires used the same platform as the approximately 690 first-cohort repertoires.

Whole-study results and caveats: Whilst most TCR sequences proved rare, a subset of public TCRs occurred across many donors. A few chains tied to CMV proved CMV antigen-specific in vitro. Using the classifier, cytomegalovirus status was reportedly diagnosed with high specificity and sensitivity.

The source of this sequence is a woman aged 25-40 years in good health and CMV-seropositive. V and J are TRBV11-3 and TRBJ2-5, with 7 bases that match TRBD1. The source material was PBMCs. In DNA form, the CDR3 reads TGTGCCAGCAGCGCGCGGACAGGAGGAACAGAGACCCAGTACTTC. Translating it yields CASSARTGGTETQYF.